The rows below give T cell receptor beta chains drawn from one sample of a study of blood T cell repertoires in COVID-19. This table comes from immunoSEQ multiplex PCR, and its TCRdb copy is limited to in-frame clones, with some not included. The data contain roughly 150,000 clones, around 82% of them seen just once; the ten biggest clones take up around 20%. The sample was peripheral blood. Receptor source: a woman in her seventies who had recovered from COVID-19. The CDR3 runs from the conserved cysteine through the conserved F or W. A D gene is named only where the DNA matches it firmly. Some rows have no size entry. The others give once, few or many, or a class for an expanded clone.

clone_size d_call j_call v_call cdr3_nt cdr3_aa
NA TRBD1 TRBJ2-7 TRBV7-2 TGTGCCAGCAGCTTAGTGGACAGGGCCTACGAGCAGTACTTC CASSLVDRAYEQYF
NA NA TRBJ1-4 TRBV18 TGTGCCAGCTCACCCACGGGGGGGGATGAAAAACTGTTTTTT CASSPTGGDEKLFF
once TRBD2 TRBJ2-7 TRBV7-2 TGTGCCAGCAGCTTAGGAGCGGGAGGGTACGAGCAGTACTTC CASSLGAGGYEQYF
NA NA TRBJ1-2 TRBV28 TGTGCCAGCAGTCCTTTCTCGGGGTCCTATGGCTACACCTTC CASSPFSGSYGYTF
NA NA TRBJ2-7 TRBV14 TGTGCCAGCAGCAAAATCCACCCTAGTCCCTGGAACGAGCAGTACTTC CASSKIHPSPWNEQYF
NA NA TRBJ2-2 TRBV18 TGTGCCAGCTCAACCCAACTAGGGGAGCTGTTTTTT CASSTQLGELFF
NA NA TRBJ2-3 TRBV24-1 TGTGCCACCAGTGCTAGCGACACAGATACGCAGTATTTT CATSASDTDTQYF
NA NA TRBJ1-2 TRBV6-5 TGTGCCAGCAGGCGTGGTCGGGTCACATATGGCTACACCTTC CASRRGRVTYGYTF
NA TRBD1 TRBJ2-7 TRBV10-3 TGTGCCATCAGGCCAGGGGGACCGACTCAAAGCTCCTACGAGCAGTACTTC CAIRPGGPTQSSYEQYF
NA NA TRBJ2-3 TRBV7-8 TGTGCCAGCAGCTTAGGGGGCGGATTCACAGATACGCAGTATTTT CASSLGGGFTDTQYF
NA NA TRBJ2-5 TRBV4-1 TGCGCCAGCAACCTCCCCGGGACCCAGTACTTC CASNLPGTQYF